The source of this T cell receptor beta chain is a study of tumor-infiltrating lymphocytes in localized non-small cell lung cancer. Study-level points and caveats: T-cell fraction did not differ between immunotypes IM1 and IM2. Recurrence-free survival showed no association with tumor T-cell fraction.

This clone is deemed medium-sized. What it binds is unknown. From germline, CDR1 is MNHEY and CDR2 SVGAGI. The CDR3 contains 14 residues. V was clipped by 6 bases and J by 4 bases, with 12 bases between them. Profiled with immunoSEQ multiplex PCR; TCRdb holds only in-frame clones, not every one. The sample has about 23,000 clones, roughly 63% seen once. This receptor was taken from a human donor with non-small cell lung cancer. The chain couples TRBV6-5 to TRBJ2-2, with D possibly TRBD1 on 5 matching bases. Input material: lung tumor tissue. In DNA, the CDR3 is TGTGCCAGCAGATACACCAGGGTCACCGGGGAGCTGTTTTTT. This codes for CASRYTRVTGELFF.